The 7 T cell receptor beta chains in this list originate from one sample, sequenced in a study of CD8+ T cells in alopecia areata. RNA was isolated and reverse transcribed to cDNA, the sequencing template. Data came from immunoSEQ multiplex PCR; TCRdb stores just in-frame clones and leaves some out. This sample yields about 140,000 clones, of which roughly nine tenths are seen a single time; less than 15% belongs to the top ten. The sample's treatment: oral pan-JAK inhibitor, 5-10 mg twice daily. Sequenced here: CD8+ T cells sorted from blood, sampled at week 4, from a patient treated with tofacitinib. The receptors shown here come from a human donor with alopecia areata.

The chain joins TRBV7-2 to TRBJ1-5; weak D call: TRBD1 (6 bases). The CDR3 consists of 16 residues. CDR1 is SGHTA, CDR2 FQGNSA, per germline. Trimming removed 5 bases from V and 2 bases from J, with 16 bases in between. The CDR3, as DNA: TGTGCCAGCAGCCTTACAGGGCGGTCGGGCAATCAGCCCCAGCATTTT. Translating gives CASSLTGRSGNQPQHF.

This chain joins TRBV9 and TRBJ1-3; a possible D gene is TRBD1 (5 bases). Per the germline V gene, CDR1 is SGDLS and CDR2 is YYNGEE. Between the trimmed V and J ends, which lost 7 bases and 4 bases, there was a span of 9 bases. The length of the CDR3 is 12 residues. CDR3 bases: TGTGCCAGCCTGGGACTCGGAAACACCATATATTTT. Translating gives CASLGLGNTIYF.

The rearrangement links TRBV29-1 to TRBJ2-7; the match to TRBD1 covers 12 bases. Per germline, CDR1 SQVTM and CDR2 ANQGSEA. V shed 1 base, J shed 4 bases, and the junction held 8 bases outside the gene matches. This CDR3 is built from 16 residues. The DNA of the CDR3 is TGCAGCGTTGAAGCCCGGGGGGGACAGGGGGCGTACGAGCAGTACTTC. It encodes CSVEARGGQGAYEQYF.

This chain connects TRBV5-1 to TRBJ1-4; 9 bases map to TRBD1. The junction had 8 bases not matched to a gene; V was cut back by 0 bases and J by 8 bases. Looked up from germline, CDR1 is SGHRS and CDR2 is YFSETQ. CDR3 length: 16 amino acids. The CDR3 DNA follows: TGCGCCAGCAGCTTGGGACAGGGGGACCAGAGCGAAAAACTGTTTTTT. Translating gives CASSLGQGDQSEKLFF.

The rearrangement links TRBV5-4 to TRBJ1-2, with TRBD1 identical over 7 bases. Germline V gene lookup returns CDR1 SGHNT and CDR2 YYREEE (reference sequence). V was clipped by 4 bases and J by 0 bases; unmatched bases: 9. There are 16 residues in the CDR3. CDR3 bases: TGTGCCAGCAGCAGGAAACGGACAGGACCTAACTATGGCTACACCTTC. It yields the protein CASSRKRTGPNYGYTF.

This clone was observed a single time. The chain couples TRBV28 to TRBJ2-7, with 10 nucleotides matching TRBD2. The germline V gene encodes CDR1 MDHEN and CDR2 SYDVKM. The CDR3 sequence is 14 residues long. V was clipped by 7 bases and J by 2 bases; unmatched bases: 5. CDR3: CASTGLAETYEQYF. The CDR3 DNA reads TGTGCCAGCACCGGACTAGCGGAGACCTACGAGCAGTACTTC. The whole variable domain, remainder taken from reference TRBV28 and TRBJ2-7, is DVKVTQSSRYLVKRTGEKVFLECVQDMDHENMFWYRQDPGLGLRLIYFSYDVKMKEKGDIPEGYSVSREKKERFSLILESASTNQTSMYLCASTGLAETYEQYFGPGTRLTVT.

This chain links TRBV30 with TRBJ1-1, with TRBD1 matching over 8 bases. With V trimmed by 3 bases and J by 7 bases, 7 bases remained unmatched. This CDR3 is built from 13 residues. CDR1 and CDR2 (germline): GTSNPN, SVGIG (reference sequence). The CDR3 DNA sequence: TGTGCCTGGAGCAGGGGGCTGGACGATGAAGCTTTCTTT. It encodes CAWSRGLDDEAFF. Filled out from reference TRBV30 and TRBJ1-1, the complete variable domain reads SQTIHQWPATLVQPVGSPLSLECTVEGTSNPNLYWYRQAAGRGLQLLFYSVGIGQISSEVPQNLSASRPQDRQFILSSKKLLLSDSGFYLCAWSRGLDDEAFFGQGTRLTVV.